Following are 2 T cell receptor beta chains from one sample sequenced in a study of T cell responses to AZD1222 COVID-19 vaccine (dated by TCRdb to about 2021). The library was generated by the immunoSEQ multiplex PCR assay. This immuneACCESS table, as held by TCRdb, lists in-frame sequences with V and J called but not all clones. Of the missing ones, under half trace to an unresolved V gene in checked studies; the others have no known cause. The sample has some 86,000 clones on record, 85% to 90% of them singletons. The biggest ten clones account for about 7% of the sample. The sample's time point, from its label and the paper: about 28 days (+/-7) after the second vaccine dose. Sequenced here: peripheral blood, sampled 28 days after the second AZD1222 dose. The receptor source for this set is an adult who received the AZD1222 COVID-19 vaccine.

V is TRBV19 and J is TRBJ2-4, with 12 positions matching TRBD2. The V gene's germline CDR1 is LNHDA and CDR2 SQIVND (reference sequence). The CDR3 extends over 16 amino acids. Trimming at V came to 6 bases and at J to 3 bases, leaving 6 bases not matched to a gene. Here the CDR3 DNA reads TGTGCCAGTAGCCCAACTAGCGGGAGGCTCAAAAACATTCAGTACTTC. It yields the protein CASSPTSGRLKNIQYF.

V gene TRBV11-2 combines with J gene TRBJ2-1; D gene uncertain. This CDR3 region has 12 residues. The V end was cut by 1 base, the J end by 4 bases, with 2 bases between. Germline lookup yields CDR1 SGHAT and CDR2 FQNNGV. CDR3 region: CASSLAYNEQFF. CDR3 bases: TGTGCCAGCAGCTTAGCATACAATGAGCAGTTCTTC.